This TCR beta chain was sequenced for a study of cytomegalovirus exposure and HLA in healthy donors. 13 Jbeta primers and 60 Vbeta primers were used for the PCR. Clones were read by immunoSEQ multiplex PCR, and TCRdb kept only the in-frame ones, dropping some. Of approximately 180,000 clones in the sample, approximately 11% were seen once. Germline V gives CDR1 MNHNS, CDR2 SASEGT. CDR3 length equals 14 residues. The ends were cut back, 7 bases at V and 2 bases at J, with 15 bases in the middle. Only a few counts were recorded for this clone. The chain couples TRBV6-1 to TRBJ2-7, with D possibly matching TRBD1 (5 bases). The sequenced sample was PBMCs. The TCR was taken from a man in his fifties in good health and CMV-seropositive. CDR3 region: CASKTPQGTYEQYF. The DNA for the CDR3 is TGTGCCAGCAAGACCCCCCAGGGCACCTACGAGCAGTACTTC.